This T cell receptor beta chain originates from a study of regulatory T cells in long-lasting Graves disease. Study information: Patients with persistent Graves' disease had over 5 years of antithyroid drugs and persistent TSH receptor antibodies.

Regarding time point: persistent/refractory GD, antithyroid drugs over 5 years with positive TRAb. Construction of the TCR library relied on RNA isolated from PBMCs. The CDR3 totals 17 residues. V shed 1 base and J shed 8 bases, with 23 bases lying between them. Germline assignment: CDR1 SGHDN and CDR2 FVKESK. About this clonotype itself: Its antigen is not known.

HTBI primers from iRepertoire and Arm-PCR of CDR3 regions yielded the TCR beta libraries. TCRdb independently ran MiXCR on the multiplex PCR reads; one entry per CDR3 protein. The table has roughly 700,000 distinct CDR3 sequences, about 30% seen once. General study findings and limits: Fewer public clonotypes were shared by new patients (around 970) than by persistent patients (approximately 2,700).

This chain joins TRBV14 and TRBJ1-2, with TRBD1 as a possible D gene (6 bases). Sequences were derived from peripheral blood mononuclear cells (PBMCs), sampled when the disease was refractory, from a patient treated with antithyroid drugs. This TCR was recovered from a female donor with Graves disease. CDR3 amino acids: CASSQGPLPGQIVGYTF. CDR3 DNA: TGTGCCAGCAGCCAAGGGCCCCTACCGGGACAAATCGTAGGCTACACCTTC. Looking up the rest from reference TRBV14 and TRBJ1-2 gives the full variable domain: EAGVTQFPSHSVIEKGQTVTLRCDPISGHDNLYWYRRVMGKEIKFLLHFVKESKQDESGMPNNRFLAERTGGTYSTLKVQPAELEDSGVYFCASSQGPLPGQIVGYTFGSGTRLTVV.